Listed below are T cell receptor beta chains from one sample, sequenced in a study of Ad26.COV2.S vaccination and SARS-CoV-2 variants. Some clones are missing from TCRdb's copy, which holds only in-frame ones; the method was immunoSEQ multiplex PCR. Of more than 300,000 clones in the sample, around four fifths are singletons; the top ten hold 2% to 2.5%. The specimen was peripheral blood, collected in a trial of Ad26.COV2.S vaccine versus placebo. The source of these receptors is a person aged 18 to 65 who received the Ad26.COV2.S COVID-19 vaccine or a placebo. CDR3s include the opening cysteine and the closing phenylalanine or tryptophan. A D gene is named only where the DNA matches it firmly. Expanded clones are given a class, and other clones once, few, many or no size at all.

d_call,j_call,v_call,clone_size,cdr3_aa,cdr3_nt
TRBD1,TRBJ2-7,TRBV2,-,CASSRQGQNYEQYF,TGTGCCAGCAGTAGACAGGGGCAGAACTACGAGCAGTACTTC
-,TRBJ1-2,TRBV6-5,-,CASSYSRAGNGYTF,TGTGCCAGCAGTTACTCGAGGGCAGGGAATGGCTACACCTTC
TRBD2,TRBJ2-7,TRBV15,-,CATSRDIQSVGTSGAEQYF,TGTGCCACCAGCAGAGATATTCAGTCTGTAGGGACTAGCGGGGCCGAGCAGTACTTC
-,TRBJ2-2,TRBV12-3/TRBV12-4,-,CASKDSNTGELFF,TGTGCCAGCAAGGACAGTAACACCGGGGAGCTGTTTTTT
TRBD2,TRBJ2-5,TRBV7-9,-,CASSLASPSGQETQYF,TGTGCCAGCAGCTTAGCTAGTCCTAGCGGTCAAGAGACCCAGTACTTC
-,TRBJ2-2,TRBV19,-,CATRADAGELFF,TGTGCCACCCGGGCGGATGCCGGGGAGCTGTTTTTT
-,TRBJ2-3,TRBV28,-,CASEWRVSTDTQYF,TGTGCCAGCGAATGGAGGGTTTCCACAGATACGCAGTATTTT
-,TRBJ2-6,TRBV5-4,-,CASSPRASPSGANVLTF,TGTGCCAGCAGCCCCAGGGCTTCCCCCTCTGGGGCCAACGTCCTGACTTTC
-,TRBJ1-2,TRBV28,-,CASSLMQGSHGYTF,TGTGCCAGCAGTTTAATGCAGGGTTCCCATGGCTACACCTTC
-,TRBJ1-2,TRBV11-2,-,CASSARGGGEHGYTF,TGTGCCAGCAGCGCGCGCGGCGGGGGGGAACATGGCTACACCTTC
-,TRBJ2-3,TRBV6-2/TRBV6-3,-,CANSYSLEGVDTQYF,TGTGCCAACAGTTACTCGCTAGAGGGGGTAGATACGCAGTATTTT
-,TRBJ1-2,TRBV11-2,-,CASSPQTRGYTF,TGTGCCAGCAGCCCGCAGACTCGGGGCTACACCTTC
TRBD1,TRBJ1-6,TRBV5-1,-,CASSWGQDNSPLHF,TGCGCCAGCAGCTGGGGACAGGATAATTCACCCCTCCACTTT
TRBD1,TRBJ2-7,TRBV29-1,-,CSVVGGQYEQYF,TGCAGCGTTGTAGGGGGCCAATACGAGCAGTACTTC
TRBD1,TRBJ2-1,TRBV5-1,-,CASSWDRASYNEQFF,TGCGCCAGCAGCTGGGACAGGGCCTCCTACAATGAGCAGTTCTTC
-,TRBJ1-5,TRBV28,once,CASSLRGNSNQPQHF,TGTGCCAGCAGTTTAAGGGGAAATAGCAATCAGCCCCAGCATTTT